This passage covers 15 T cell receptor beta chains from one sample sequenced in a study of identical twins. Each CDR3 protein gets one entry after TCRdb re-called the 5' RACE reads with MiXCR. The sample has some 260,000 distinct CDR3 sequences, over 12% seen once. Source material: memory (CD45RO+) T cells sorted from blood. The source is a woman aged 18-29 years in good health.

This clonotype was observed at least ten times. This chain links TRBV29-1 with TRBJ2-1, with D unclear. Germline V gives CDR1 SQVTM, CDR2 ANQGSEA. The CDR3 extends over 12 amino acids. The V end was cut by 3 bases, the J end by 8 bases, with 11 bases between. The CDR3 DNA follows: TGCAGCGTTGACAAACCCAAGGATGAGCAGTTCTTC. It codes for CSVDKPKDEQFF.

This clonotype was observed a few times. The chain has TRBV24-1 and TRBJ2-3; no clear D. Germline CDR1 is KGHDR and CDR2 is SFDVKD. V was cut by 4 bases and J by 4 bases, with 11 bases left in between. The CDR3 has 14 residues. The CDR3: CATSDSLNADTQYF. CDR3 DNA: TGTGCCACCAGTGACTCCCTCAACGCAGATACGCAGTATTTT.

This clonotype was counted between two and nine times. The chain recombines TRBV3-1 with TRBJ2-5, with D perhaps given as TRBD1 or TRBD2 (5 bases each). The V end was cut by 2 bases, the J end by 8 bases, with 15 bases between. This CDR3 contains 14 residues. Per the germline V gene, CDR1 is LGHDT and CDR2 is YNNKEL (reference sequence). The CDR3 region has the DNA TGTGCCAGCAGCCAACGGGACGTCGGGATAACCCAGTACTTC. Amino acid sequence: CASSQRDVGITQYF.

The V gene is TRBV5-4, the J gene TRBJ2-3, with 10 bases matching TRBD2. Unmatched junction bases numbered 6, after V lost 4 bases and J lost 1 base. The CDR3 covers 16 residues. Germline CDR1 reads SGHNT; CDR2 reads YYREEE (reference sequence). DNA for the CDR3: TGTGCCAGCAGCAGCGGGGGGGCGGGAGGCACAGATACGCAGTATTTT. It encodes CASSSGGAGGTDTQYF.

The chain uses TRBV6-5 and TRBJ1-2, with TRBD1 matching 7 bases. Germline assignment: CDR1 MNHEY and CDR2 SVGAGI. With V trimmed by 1 base and J by 8 bases, 7 bases remained unmatched. The CDR3 loop spans 14 amino acids. CDR3 sequence reads: CASSYYDRVGGYTF. CDR3 sequence (DNA): TGTGCCAGCAGTTACTACGACAGGGTCGGCGGCTACACCTTC.

This chain links TRBV6-1 with TRBJ2-1; 10 nucleotides align to TRBD2. With V trimmed by 6 bases and J by 5 bases, 7 bases remained unmatched. Germline CDR1 reads MNHNS; CDR2 reads SASEGT. The CDR3 runs 15 residues. Here the CDR3 DNA reads TGTGCCAGCAGATCCCGGACTAGCGGAAACAATGAGCAGTTCTTC. Amino acid sequence: CASRSRTSGNNEQFF.

This clonotype was observed at least ten times. The V call is TRBV11-2, the J call TRBJ2-7; the D is unclear. The V end was cut by 4 bases, the J end by 6 bases, with 10 bases between. Germline V gene lookup returns CDR1 SGHAT and CDR2 FQNNGV. The CDR3 contains 12 residues. The CDR3 sequence is CASSSGLVEQYF. In DNA form, the CDR3 reads TGTGCCAGCAGCTCGGGCCTGGTCGAGCAGTACTTC.

The chain employs TRBV7-8 and TRBJ1-1; D gene ambiguous. The V end lost 1 base, the J end lost 3 bases, and 12 bases lay between the germline ends. The CDR3 is made up of 15 amino acids. CDR1 and CDR2 from the germline V gene are SGHVS and FQNEAQ. CDR3 bases: TGTGCCAGCAGCTTAGTGGAGGCGGTGGACACTGAAGCTTTCTTT. Translated: CASSLVEAVDTEAFF.

CDR3 residues: CSARDRVIAKNIQYF. The DNA of the CDR3 is TGCAGTGCTAGAGACAGGGTAATAGCCAAAAACATTCAGTACTTC. The J gene is TRBJ2-4, the V gene TRBV20-1; maybe TRBD1 (5 bases). Germline V gene data show CDR1 as DFQATT and CDR2 as SNEGSKA (reference sequence). The length of the CDR3 is 15 residues. V was cut by 0 bases and J by 0 bases, with 9 bases left in between.

This clonotype was counted only a few times. V is TRBV7-9 and J is TRBJ1-2, with D uncertain. Per germline, CDR1 SEHNR and CDR2 FQNEAQ (reference sequence). V was pared by 1 base and J by 5 bases, with 8 bases between. This CDR3 has 13 amino acids. CDR3 loop: CASSLDSFYGYTF. Here the CDR3 DNA reads TGTGCCAGCAGCTTAGACAGCTTTTATGGCTACACCTTC.

This clonotype was picked up a small number of times. CDR3 nucleotide sequence: TGTGCCAGCAGCCCTAAGCGGGGGGGCGAAGAGACCCAGTACTTC. Translation: CASSPKRGGEETQYF. This chain joins TRBV7-2 and TRBJ2-5, with 10 bases that match TRBD2. Trimming took 5 bases from V and 3 from J; bases not matched to a gene: 6. This CDR3 is 15 amino acids long. Germline values: CDR1 SGHTA, CDR2 FQGNSA. The full variable domain, in which reference TRBV7-2 and TRBJ2-5 provide the parts outside the CDR3, is GAGVSQSPSNKVTEKGKDVELRCDPISGHTALYWYRQSLGQGLEFLIYFQGNSAPDKSGLPSDRFSAERTGGSVSTLTIQRTQQEDSAVYLCASSPKRGGEETQYFGPGTRLLVL.

The rearrangement links TRBV4-2 to TRBJ2-1; the match to TRBD2 covers 7 bases. The germline CDR1 and CDR2 sequences are LGHNA and YNFKEQ. The CDR3 loop spans 16 amino acids. The ends lost 1 base at V and 0 bases at J; junction bases unmatched: 3. The CDR3 sequence: CASSQGTSVSYNEQFF. The CDR3 bases are TGTGCCAGCAGCCAAGGTACTAGCGTCTCCTACAATGAGCAGTTCTTC.

This sequence joins TRBV6-2 or TRBV6-3 and TRBJ2-7, with 8 bases aligning to TRBD2. This CDR3 region has 14 residues. After removal of 2 bases from V and 6 bases from J, the junction contained 6 bases not matched to a gene. From germline, CDR1 is MNHEY and CDR2 SVGEGT. The CDR3 region has the DNA TGTGCCAGCAGTTACCAGGGCGGGAGGTTCGAGCAGTACTTC. It specifies CASSYQGGRFEQYF.

The chain carries TRBV20-1 and TRBJ2-5; TRBD2 aligns across 8 bases. Germline CDR1 is DFQATT and CDR2 is SNEGSKA (reference sequence). Trimming cost V 1 base and J 0 bases; bases outside gene matches: 1. The length of the CDR3 is 14 residues. CDR3 DNA sequence: TGCAGTGCTAGAGGGACTAGCAACCAAGAGACCCAGTACTTC. Amino acid sequence: CSARGTSNQETQYF.

This clonotype occurred a few times. The chain links TRBV25-1 to TRBJ2-5, with a tentative D call TRBD1 (5 bases). CDR3 length equals 16 residues. Between the trimmed V and J ends, which lost 2 bases and 5 bases, there was a span of 18 bases. Germline V gene data show CDR1 as MGHDK and CDR2 as SYGVNS. The CDR3 sequence: CASSEGAESSVETQYF. CDR3 coding DNA: TGTGCCAGCAGTGAAGGGGCGGAGTCCAGCGTGGAGACCCAGTACTTC. The full variable domain, its missing parts supplied by reference TRBV25-1 and TRBJ2-5, is EADIYQTPRYLVIGTGKKITLECSQTMGHDKMYWYQQDPGMELHLIHYSYGVNSTEKGDLSSESTVSRIRTEHFPLTLESARPSHTSQYLCASSEGAESSVETQYFGPGTRLLVL.